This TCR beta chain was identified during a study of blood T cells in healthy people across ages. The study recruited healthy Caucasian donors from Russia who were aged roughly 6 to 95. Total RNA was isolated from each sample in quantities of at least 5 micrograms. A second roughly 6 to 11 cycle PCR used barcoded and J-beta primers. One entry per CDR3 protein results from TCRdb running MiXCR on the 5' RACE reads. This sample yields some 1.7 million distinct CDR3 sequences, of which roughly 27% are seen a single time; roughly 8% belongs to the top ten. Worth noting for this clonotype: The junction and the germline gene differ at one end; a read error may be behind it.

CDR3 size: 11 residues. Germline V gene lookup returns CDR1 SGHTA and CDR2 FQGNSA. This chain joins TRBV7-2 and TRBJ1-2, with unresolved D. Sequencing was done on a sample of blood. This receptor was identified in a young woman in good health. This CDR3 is CAGSLLGGYTF. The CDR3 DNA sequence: TGTGCCGGCAGCTTACTGGGTGGCTACACCTTC.